This T cell receptor beta chain comes out of a study of T cells in Graves' hyperthyroidism and ophthalmopathy. RNA transcripts were the template for amplifying TCR beta CDR3 regions. Researchers ran a first-round RT-PCR on the TCR CDR3 using the HTBI primer set. One entry per CDR3 protein, called by TCRdb with MiXCR from the multiplex PCR reads. This sample yields under 350,000 distinct CDR3 sequences, of which 21% are seen a single time; roughly 52% belongs to the top ten. The authors deemed Graves' hyperthyroidism stable absent ophthalmopathy progression within 18 months. This clonotype showed up just a few times. Its antigen is still unknown. Study-level results: Ophthalmopathy was told apart from stable hyperthyroidism by a 13 V-J model.

J gave up 0 bases and V 5 bases, and 6 bases lay outside the gene matches. CDR3 length equals 16 residues. Germline V CDR1 and CDR2: PRHDT, FYEKMQ (reference sequence). Sequencing was performed on blood. This sequence was found in a woman aged 50 to 60 with Graves' hyperthyroidism. The V gene is TRBV13, the J gene TRBJ1-3; 8 bases map to TRBD1. The CDR3 nucleotides read TGTGCCAGCAGCCTGACAGGGGTCAACTCTGGAAACACCATATATTTT. Residues: CASSLTGVNSGNTIYF.